A selection of T cell receptor beta chains follows, all from one sample in a study of shared clonotypes between healthy human individuals. The data were produced by immunoSEQ multiplex PCR, yet TCRdb's version contains in-frame clones alone and is incomplete. The repertoire holds about 960,000 clones, 60% to 85% seen once, with nearly 1.5% in the top ten. Sequencing was carried out using memory CD4+ T cells sorted from blood. All receptors come from a young man in good health. CDR3s include the opening cysteine and the closing phenylalanine or tryptophan. D genes are given only for firm matches. For some rows the clone size is stated as once, few or many, or as a class when expanded; others skip it.

j_call | d_call | v_call | clone_size | cdr3_nt | cdr3_aa
TRBJ2-1 | NA | TRBV6-5 | NA | TGTGCCAGCAGATTACAGGGGGGGGAGCAGTTCTTC | CASRLQGGEQFF
TRBJ2-7 | NA | TRBV15 | NA | TGTGCCACCAGCAGAGATCCCAGCTACGAGCAGTACTTC | CATSRDPSYEQYF
TRBJ1-2 | NA | TRBV6-5 | NA | TGTGCCAGCAGTTACTCGCGGGACACCTATGGCTACACCTTC | CASSYSRDTYGYTF
TRBJ2-2 | NA | TRBV18 | few | TGTGCCAGCTCACAAAACCTGATGACGGCTTCCACCGGGGAGCTGTTTTTT | CASSQNLMTASTGELFF
TRBJ2-3 | NA | TRBV21-1 | NA | TGTGCCAGCAGCGCCTTAGCGGGAGGCACAGATACGCAGTATTTT | CASSALAGGTDTQYF
TRBJ2-7 | NA | TRBV20-1 | NA | TGCAGTGCTAGATCAGGCTACGAGCAGTACTTC | CSARSGYEQYF
TRBJ2-1 | TRBD2 | TRBV2 | NA | TGTGCCAGCAGTGGGGCCGGGACTAGCGGGGGTAACTACAATGAGCAGTTCTTC | CASSGAGTSGGNYNEQFF
TRBJ1-4 | NA | TRBV4-1 | NA | TGCGCCAGCAGCCGGGATTTTATAAGCGCGACTAATGAAAAACTGTTTTTT | CASSRDFISATNEKLFF
TRBJ2-7 | TRBD2 | TRBV29-1 | few | TGCAGCGTTTCCGGACTAGCGGGAGGCCTCTACGAGCAGTACTTC | CSVSGLAGGLYEQYF
TRBJ2-7 | TRBD1 | TRBV7-9 | NA | TGTGCCAGCAGCTACGGGACAGGGGAAACCTACGAGCAGTACTTC | CASSYGTGETYEQYF
TRBJ1-1 | TRBD1 | TRBV2 | NA | TGTGCCAGCAGTGTTCGACAGGGGAACACTGAAGCTTTCTTT | CASSVRQGNTEAFF
TRBJ1-1 | NA | TRBV19 | NA | TGTGCCAGTAGTGGATTGAGAGGAAGGACTGAAGCTTTCTTT | CASSGLRGRTEAFF
TRBJ1-2 | TRBD1 | TRBV19 | NA | TGTGCCAGTAGCCGGGACAGCTTTGCATCGGGGGGCTACACCTTC | CASSRDSFASGGYTF
TRBJ2-5 | NA | TRBV29-1 | NA | TGCAGCGTTGGGGGTTCAGAGACCCAGTACTTC | CSVGGSETQYF
TRBJ2-5 | NA | TRBV20-1 | NA | TGCAGAGCAGGGGGAGGGACCCAGTACTTC | CRAGGGTQYF
TRBJ1-5 | TRBD1 | TRBV19 | NA | TGTGCCAGTAGTGGCCGGACAGGGGGCTTGGAGCCCCAGCATTTT | CASSGRTGGLEPQHF
TRBJ2-3 | NA | TRBV11-2 | NA | TGTGCCAGCAGCTTGGACGGGCGGGGCACAGATACGCAGTATTTT | CASSLDGRGTDTQYF
TRBJ2-1 | TRBD1 | TRBV5-1 | NA | TGCGCCAGCAGCTTGGCAGGGACAGGGACCAATGAGCAGTTCTTC | CASSLAGTGTNEQFF
TRBJ2-3 | TRBD2 | TRBV5-1 | NA | TGCGCCAGCCGGCAGGAGGGAGGGACAGATACGCAGTATTTT | CASRQEGGTDTQYF
TRBJ2-7 | NA | TRBV6-5 | NA | TGTGCCAGCAGTTACGGAGCCGGACTGTACTTC | CASSYGAGLYF
TRBJ1-2 | NA | TRBV2 | once | TGTGCCAGCAGTGAAATGGAGCAGAACTATGGCTACACCTTC | CASSEMEQNYGYTF
TRBJ1-1 | TRBD1 | TRBV5-6 | NA | TGTGCCAGCAGCTTAGGACAGGTCATGAACACTGAAGCTTTCTTT | CASSLGQVMNTEAFF
TRBJ2-7 | TRBD2 | TRBV7-2 | NA | TGTGCCAGCACCTCCAGGGGGACTAGCGGGGGCGCGAGCTCCTACGAGCAGTACTTC | CASTSRGTSGGASSYEQYF
TRBJ2-1 | NA | TRBV7-2 | NA | TGTGCCAGCAACCGGGAACCTGGGGATGAGCAGTTCTTC | CASNREPGDEQFF
TRBJ1-2 | NA | TRBV7-9 | NA | TGTGCCAGCAGCTTAGTCGACTATGGCTACACCTTC | CASSLVDYGYTF
TRBJ2-6 | NA | TRBV6-1 | NA | TGTGCCAGCAGTGATGGGCACTCTGGGGCCAACGTCCTGACTTTC | CASSDGHSGANVLTF
TRBJ1-5 | NA | TRBV6-5 | NA | TGTGCCAGCAGTTACAGTTACAGCTCAAATCAGCCCCAGCATTTT | CASSYSYSSNQPQHF
TRBJ2-3 | TRBD2 | TRBV30 | NA | TGTGCCTGGAGTGTACCGGGGGGAGGGCAGTATTTT | CAWSVPGGGQYF
TRBJ2-7 | NA | TRBV7-2 | NA | TGTGCCAGCAGCACCCCAGGGAACTCCTACGAGCAGTACTTC | CASSTPGNSYEQYF
TRBJ2-1 | NA | TRBV10-3 | NA | TGTGCCACCGGGCCGCAGCGGTTCAATGAGCAGTTCTTC | CATGPQRFNEQFF
TRBJ1-1 | NA | TRBV6-5 | NA | TGTGCCAGCAGGCCCAGAAACACTGAAGCTTTCTTT | CASRPRNTEAFF
TRBJ2-7 | TRBD2 | TRBV18 | NA | TGTGCCAGCTCATCTCTTCCGGGACTAGCGGTTGCGAGCTCCTACGAGCAGTACTTC | CASSSLPGLAVASSYEQYF
TRBJ1-3 | NA | TRBV29-1 | NA | TGCAGCGGGGCGTTCTCTGGAAACACCATATATTTT | CSGAFSGNTIYF
TRBJ2-7 | NA | TRBV6-1 | NA | TGTGCCAGCATGCGAGTCGGTGGCTACGAGCAGTACTTC | CASMRVGGYEQYF
TRBJ1-1 | TRBD1 | TRBV6-5 | few | TGTGCCAGCAGTGGGGGACAGGGAAAGAACACTGAAGCTTTCTTT | CASSGGQGKNTEAFF
TRBJ1-2 | NA | TRBV19 | NA | TGTGCCAGTAGTATAGCCGGGAGCGCCGAAGGCTACACCTTC | CASSIAGSAEGYTF